The 30 T cell receptor beta chains listed next were all sequenced from one sample in a study of blood T cell repertoires in COVID-19. Assay: immunoSEQ multiplex PCR; the TCRdb copy retains only in-frame clones and omits some. Seen here are 70,000 to 75,000 clones, about four fifths observed once, and the top ten hold roughly 30%. The sequencing sample was made of peripheral blood. The source is a man aged 65 to 85 with acute or convalescent COVID-19.

This chain connects TRBV4-2 to TRBJ1-1, with D possibly TRBD1 on 6 matching bases. The germline V gene has CDR1 LGHNA and CDR2 YNFKEQ. This CDR3 is built from 13 residues. V lost 4 bases to trimming and J lost 11 bases, with 17 bases between them. CDR3 protein: CASSLDGGPGAFF. CDR3 in DNA: TGTGCCAGCAGCCTTGACGGGGGGCCGGGCGCTTTCTTT.

The chain links TRBV15 to TRBJ2-7; D is undetermined. V lost 0 bases and J lost 0, with 6 bases in between. The germline V gene has CDR1 LNHNV and CDR2 YYDKDF (reference sequence). This CDR3 has 14 residues. CDR3 DNA sequence: TGTGCCACCAGCAGAGATCCATTCTCCTACGAGCAGTACTTC. Translated, it gives CATSRDPFSYEQYF.

The chain recombines TRBV10-1 with TRBJ2-1, with TRBD2 identical over 11 bases. CDR3 size: 15 residues. With 3 bases clipped from V and 7 bases from J, the junction kept 5 bases outside the gene matches. Per germline, CDR1 WNHNN and CDR2 SYGVQD (reference sequence). CDR3 loop: CASSEPGTSGNEQFF. The CDR3 nucleotides are TGCGCCAGCAGTGAACCAGGGACTAGCGGAAATGAGCAGTTCTTC.

The genes are TRBV5-6 and TRBJ1-2; 12 nucleotides match TRBD1. The CDR3 loop spans 15 amino acids. J gave up 8 bases and V 2 bases, and 7 bases lay outside the gene matches. Looked up from germline, CDR1 is SGHDT and CDR2 is YYEEEE. CDR3 protein: CASSFPGTGGGGYTF. The CDR3 bases are TGTGCCAGCAGCTTCCCCGGGACAGGGGGCGGGGGCTACACCTTC. Looking up the rest from reference TRBV5-6 and TRBJ1-2 gives the full variable domain: DAGVTQSPTHLIKTRGQQVTLRCSPKSGHDTVSWYQQALGQGPQFIFQYYEEEERQRGNFPDRFSGHQFPNYSSELNVNALLLGDSALYLCASSFPGTGGGGYTFGSGTRLTVV.

The chain links TRBV27 to TRBJ2-7; perhaps TRBD2 as D (6 bases). V was shortened by 6 bases and J by 3 bases, with 24 bases between the two germline ends. This CDR3 is built from 17 residues. Germline V gives CDR1 MNHEY, CDR2 SMNVEV (reference sequence). The CDR3 DNA is TGTGCCAGCAGCCCGACCCCGGGACTCGAAATCTTCTACGAGCAGTACTTC. This encodes CASSPTPGLEIFYEQYF.

CDR3 DNA: TGTGCCAGCAGTTACGGGGACAGGGGATATTCACCCCTCCACTTT. Translating it yields CASSYGDRGYSPLHF. The chain combines TRBV6-5 with TRBJ1-6; 10 bases line up with TRBD1. The V gene end was trimmed by 2 bases and the J gene end by 8 bases; junction bases not matched to a gene: 3. The length of the CDR3 is 15 residues. The germline V gene has CDR1 MNHEY and CDR2 SVGAGI.

V gene TRBV28 combines with J gene TRBJ2-1; TRBD2 agrees at 11 bases. This CDR3 spans 16 amino acids. The ends lost 5 bases at V and 3 bases at J; junction bases unmatched: 6. Germline V CDR1 and CDR2: MDHEN, SYDVKM. CDR3 sequence reads: CASSPGTSGNYNEQFF. DNA for the CDR3: TGTGCCAGCAGTCCCGGGACTAGCGGAAACTACAATGAGCAGTTCTTC.

This clone was counted between two and nine times. The chain joins TRBV15 to TRBJ2-1; a weak D match, TRBD2 (5 bases). V was cut by 8 bases and J by 9 bases, with 20 bases left in between. The CDR3 contains 14 residues. Germline V gene data show CDR1 as LNHNV and CDR2 as YYDKDF (reference sequence). CDR3 in DNA: TGTGCCACCGGCGGGCGGTCGGACGAGGGTGAGCAGTTCTTC. Its translation: CATGGRSDEGEQFF.

The rearrangement uses TRBV19 and TRBJ1-2; a possible D gene is TRBD1 (5 bases). CDR1 is LNHDA, CDR2 SQIVND, per germline (reference sequence). The CDR3 totals 14 residues. Trimming left V 5 bases short and J 3 bases short, with 13 bases between. DNA of the CDR3: TGTGCCAGTAGTCAAAGACAGCTCCACTATGGCTACACCTTC. Its protein product is CASSQRQLHYGYTF.

The chain links TRBV5-1 to TRBJ1-2; 8 bases are a match to TRBD1. After removal of 3 bases from V and 4 bases from J, the junction contained 5 bases not matched to a gene. The CDR3 has 14 amino acids. Per the germline V gene, CDR1 is SGHRS and CDR2 is YFSETQ. In DNA form, the CDR3 reads TGCGCCAGCAGCTATGGACAGGGTGCCTATGGCTACACCTTC. This translates into CASSYGQGAYGYTF.

The genes are TRBV30 and TRBJ1-1; TRBD1 might be the D (6 bases). The CDR3 consists of 14 residues. Germline V gene data show CDR1 as GTSNPN and CDR2 as SVGIG (reference sequence). V was pared by 0 bases and J by 4 bases, with 12 bases between. The CDR3 sequence: CAWSVTGQGTEAFF. In nucleotides, the CDR3 is TGTGCCTGGAGTGTGACAGGCCAGGGCACTGAAGCTTTCTTT.

This clone was detected a few times. CDR3 residues: CASSIDQMRAGGLGRTEAFF. CDR3 sequence (DNA): TGTGCCAGTAGTATAGATCAAATGAGGGCAGGGGGCCTGGGAAGGACTGAAGCTTTCTTT. The chain employs TRBV19 and TRBJ1-1, with 8 nucleotides matching TRBD1. CDR3 length equals 20 residues. Germline assignment: CDR1 LNHDA and CDR2 SQIVND (reference sequence). The V and J ends lost 0 bases and 5 bases, in that order; junction bases with no gene match: 20.

This sequence joins TRBV5-4 and TRBJ1-1; no definite D call. There are 14 residues in the CDR3. V was cut by 4 bases and J by 3 bases, with 13 bases left in between. Per germline, CDR1 SGHNT and CDR2 YYREEE (reference sequence). The CDR3 is CASSPTGRDTEAFF. The CDR3 coding sequence is TGTGCCAGCAGCCCGACGGGGAGGGACACTGAAGCTTTCTTT.

The chain combines TRBV5-4 with TRBJ2-3, with 7 bases lining up with TRBD1. Trimming cost V 5 bases and J 2 bases; bases outside gene matches: 8. This CDR3 comprises 15 residues. Per germline, CDR1 SGHNT and CDR2 YYREEE (reference sequence). CDR3 amino acids: CASRSVGTATDTQYF. For the CDR3, the DNA is TGTGCCAGCAGATCCGTCGGGACAGCCACAGATACGCAGTATTTT.

The chain has TRBV4-1 and TRBJ2-1, with 8 bases matching TRBD1. The CDR3 runs 16 residues. Germline CDR1 reads MGHRA; CDR2 reads YSYEKL. V lost 2 bases, J lost 3 bases, and 6 bases stayed unmatched. Here the CDR3 reads CASSQPDRANYNEQFF. CDR3 bases: TGCGCCAGCAGCCAACCGGACAGGGCCAACTACAATGAGCAGTTCTTC.

The V and J genes are TRBV5-4 and TRBJ1-4; a weak D match, TRBD1 (6 bases). Trimming shortened V by 7 bases and J by 3 bases, and 16 bases separated the two germline ends. The CDR3 has 15 amino acids. Germline CDR1 and CDR2: SGHNT and YYREEE (reference sequence). The CDR3 bases are TGTGCCAGCCAGGTCCGGGGGGGCGCTAATGAAAAACTGTTTTTT. Amino acids: CASQVRGGANEKLFF. The full variable domain, with the rest looked up from reference TRBV5-4 and TRBJ1-4, is ETGVTQSPTHLIKTRGQQVTLRCSSQSGHNTVSWYQQALGQGPQFIFQYYREEENGRGNFPPRFSGLQFPNYSSELNVNALELDDSALYLCASQVRGGANEKLFFGSGTQLSVL.

The chain links TRBV30 to TRBJ2-1; maybe TRBD1 (5 bases). Germline assignment: CDR1 GTSNPN and CDR2 SVGIG (reference sequence). The V end lost 8 bases, the J end lost 9 bases, and 17 bases lay between the germline ends. CDR3 length: 12 residues. The CDR3, as DNA: TGTGCCGGCGACAGACTGTCTGGTGAGCAGTTCTTC. This sequence encodes CAGDRLSGEQFF. The variable domain in full, completed from reference TRBV30 and TRBJ2-1, reads SQTIHQWPATLVQPVGSPLSLECTVEGTSNPNLYWYRQAAGRGLQLLFYSVGIGQISSEVPQNLSASRPQDRQFILSSKKLLLSDSGFYLCAGDRLSGEQFFGPGTRLTVL.

J is TRBJ2-3 and V is TRBV9; 11 bases map to TRBD2. V shed 4 bases, J shed 3 bases, and the junction held 7 bases outside the gene matches. The CDR3 extends over 16 amino acids. Germline CDR1 SGDLS, CDR2 YYNGEE. In nucleotides, the CDR3 is TGTGCCAGCAGCCCCCTAGCGGGAGGTCAAACAGATACGCAGTATTTT. It specifies CASSPLAGGQTDTQYF.

The chain recombines TRBV2 with TRBJ1-1; TRBD1 might be the D (6 bases). CDR1 is SNHLY, CDR2 FYNNEI, per germline. This CDR3 is built from 11 residues. Trimming took off 8 bases at V and 2 bases at J, with 6 bases between the two ends. The CDR3 coding sequence is TGTGCCAGCGGGACAAACACTGAAGCTTTCTTT. Translation: CASGTNTEAFF.

The chain has TRBV7-9 and TRBJ2-5, with a possible D match to TRBD2 (6 bases). Germline V gene data show CDR1 as SEHNR and CDR2 as FQNEAQ (reference sequence). The V gene lost 5 bases and the J gene lost 5 bases, with 21 bases spanning the gap. This CDR3 comprises 16 residues. CDR3 sequence (DNA): TGTGCCAGCAGCCAAAAATTGGGACTGTTGAAGGAGACCCAGTACTTC. This translates into CASSQKLGLLKETQYF.

The V and J genes are TRBV1 and TRBJ2-3; the D call TRBD1 from the table was never checked on the DNA. TRBV1 is recorded as a pseudogene. This CDR3 comprises 11 residues. The DNA of the CDR3 is TGCACCAGCAGCTCAGCAGGAACGCAGTATTTT. Protein product: CTSSSAGTQYF.

In this sample, this clone turned up once. The V gene is TRBV7-2, the J gene TRBJ2-3, with D unresolved. Germline V lookup: CDR1 SGHTA, CDR2 FQGNSA. V was pared by 4 bases and J by 2 bases, with 13 bases between. CDR3 length: 15 residues. DNA of the CDR3: TGTGCCAGCAGCTCCGGTGGCGGTTACACAGATACGCAGTATTTT. It specifies CASSSGGGYTDTQYF.

This chain links TRBV7-6 with TRBJ2-5, with a possible D match to TRBD2 (5 bases). Trimming shortened V by 5 bases and J by 4 bases, and 17 bases separated the two germline ends. The CDR3 spans 15 residues. CDR1 is SGHVS and CDR2 is FNYEAQ in the germline V gene. This chain's CDR3 is CASSLEGAPRETQYF. The CDR3 nucleotides are TGTGCCAGCAGCCTCGAGGGAGCCCCGAGAGAGACCCAGTACTTC.

This clone is a singleton in its sample. The chain joins TRBV15 to TRBJ1-4, with 7 bases that match TRBD1. The CDR3 consists of 15 residues. Per the germline V gene, CDR1 is LNHNV and CDR2 is YYDKDF (reference sequence). Trimming at V came to 0 bases and at J to 8 bases, leaving 6 bases not matched to a gene. CDR3 nucleotide sequence: TGTGCCACCAGCAGAGATTACAGGGGTGGAGAAAAACTGTTTTTT. Amino acids: CATSRDYRGGEKLFF.

The chain couples TRBV19 to TRBJ1-2; the D is unclear. Germline V gives CDR1 LNHDA, CDR2 SQIVND (reference sequence). Trimming took off 3 bases at V and 3 bases at J, with 5 bases between the two ends. The CDR3 loop spans 12 amino acids. Here the CDR3 DNA reads TGTGCCAGTAGTATCCGGGACTATGGCTACACCTTC. As protein: CASSIRDYGYTF.

The chain employs TRBV6-5 and TRBJ2-7; 11 bases align to TRBD1. The CDR3 contains 15 residues. Germline V gene sequence: CDR1 MNHEY, CDR2 SVGAGI. J gave up 3 bases and V 8 bases, and 9 bases lay outside the gene matches. CDR3 amino acids: CASQSGQGANYEQYF. The CDR3 nucleotides read TGTGCCAGCCAATCAGGACAGGGGGCCAACTACGAGCAGTACTTC.

This chain connects TRBV10-2 to TRBJ1-2, with 8 bases lining up with TRBD1. The CDR3 extends over 14 amino acids. Looked up from germline, CDR1 is WSHSY and CDR2 is SAAADI. Trimming removed 4 bases from V and 6 bases from J; junction bases left unmatched: 7. In nucleotides, the CDR3 is TGCGCCAGCAGTGTGTCAGGGGGCGCAGATGGCTACACCTTC. It yields the protein CASSVSGGADGYTF.

The CDR3 sequence: CASSSTAHSGANVLTF. CDR3 nucleotide sequence: TGTGCCAGCTCCTCGACAGCACACTCTGGGGCCAACGTCCTGACTTTC. J is TRBJ2-6 and V is TRBV5-6, with a weak D call TRBD1 (5 bases). This CDR3 has 16 amino acids. From germline, CDR1 is SGHDT and CDR2 YYEEEE. Trimming left V 7 bases short and J 0 bases short, with 14 bases between.

This clone was detected a few times. The chain uses TRBV13 and TRBJ2-7; the match to TRBD1 covers 9 bases. There are 14 residues in the CDR3. The germline V gene has CDR1 PRHDT and CDR2 FYEKMQ (reference sequence). V shed 2 bases, J shed 6 bases, and the junction held 5 bases outside the gene matches. The CDR3: CASSLRTGASEQYF. The CDR3 nucleotides are TGTGCCAGCAGCTTACGGACAGGGGCCTCCGAGCAGTACTTC.

In its sample, this clone was seen a few times. This chain links TRBV6-2 or TRBV6-3 with TRBJ2-1, with 14 nucleotides matching TRBD2. The J segment lost 6 bases and the V segment lost 6 bases, leaving 10 bases of the junction unmatched. Germline values: CDR1 MNHEY, CDR2 SVGEGT. The CDR3 is made up of 17 amino acids. CDR3 protein: CASSRLAGGLKANEQFF. The CDR3 nucleotides are TGTGCCAGCAGCCGACTAGCGGGAGGGCTGAAAGCCAATGAGCAGTTCTTC.